The 5 T cell receptor beta chains listed next were all sequenced from one sample in a study of blood T cell repertoires in COVID-19. The repertoire was sequenced with immunoSEQ multiplex PCR; TCRdb's copy has only in-frame clones and lacks some. The profile covers 190,000 or so clones, with roughly 73% appearing a single time and 2.5% to 3% taken by the ten largest. Sequencing input: peripheral blood. These receptors all come from a woman aged 80 or over with active or convalescent COVID-19.

The chain is built from TRBV15 and TRBJ1-4, with D possibly matching TRBD1 (6 bases). The CDR3 spans 15 residues. Trimming took off 2 bases at V and 8 bases at J, with 15 bases between the two ends. Germline CDR1 and CDR2: LNHNV and YYDKDF (reference sequence). CDR3 in DNA: TGTGCCACCAGCAGATCCCGGGGGGCCGGGGAAAAACTGTTTTTT. Protein sequence: CATSRSRGAGEKLFF.

J is TRBJ2-1 and V is TRBV2, with a tentative D call TRBD1 (6 bases). V was clipped by 4 bases and J by 0 bases, with 10 bases between them. CDR3 length: 15 residues. The germline V gene encodes CDR1 SNHLY and CDR2 FYNNEI. The CDR3 protein is CASSADRSSYNEQFF. CDR3 DNA: TGTGCCAGCAGTGCAGACAGGAGCTCCTACAATGAGCAGTTCTTC.

The chain links TRBV23-1 to TRBJ1-4; D gene ambiguous. TRBV23-1 carries the ORF label, with uncertain function. The CDR3 runs 14 residues. V was cut by 0 bases and J by 7 bases, with 9 bases left in between. CDR3 sequence reads: CASSQSENLEKLFF. In DNA, the CDR3 is TGCGCCAGCAGTCAATCGGAGAACCTTGAAAAACTGTTTTTT.

V gene TRBV5-1 combines with J gene TRBJ2-5, with D possibly TRBD2 on 6 matching bases. CDR1 is SGHRS, CDR2 YFSETQ, per germline. Trimming took off 5 bases at V and 2 bases at J, with 25 bases between the two ends. The length of the CDR3 is 18 residues. DNA for the CDR3: TGCGCCAGCAGGCAAGGGCCTCAGAGGACTAATCCTCAAGAGACCCAGTACTTC. This sequence encodes CASRQGPQRTNPQETQYF.

The CDR3 protein is CATSDSRGSGNTIYF. DNA for the CDR3: TGTGCCACCAGTGATTCAAGGGGCTCTGGAAACACCATATATTTT. The chain couples TRBV24-1 to TRBJ1-3; maybe TRBD1 (5 bases). The V gene's germline CDR1 is KGHDR and CDR2 SFDVKD. This CDR3 has 15 amino acids. V gave up 2 bases and J gave up 0 bases, with 7 bases separating them.